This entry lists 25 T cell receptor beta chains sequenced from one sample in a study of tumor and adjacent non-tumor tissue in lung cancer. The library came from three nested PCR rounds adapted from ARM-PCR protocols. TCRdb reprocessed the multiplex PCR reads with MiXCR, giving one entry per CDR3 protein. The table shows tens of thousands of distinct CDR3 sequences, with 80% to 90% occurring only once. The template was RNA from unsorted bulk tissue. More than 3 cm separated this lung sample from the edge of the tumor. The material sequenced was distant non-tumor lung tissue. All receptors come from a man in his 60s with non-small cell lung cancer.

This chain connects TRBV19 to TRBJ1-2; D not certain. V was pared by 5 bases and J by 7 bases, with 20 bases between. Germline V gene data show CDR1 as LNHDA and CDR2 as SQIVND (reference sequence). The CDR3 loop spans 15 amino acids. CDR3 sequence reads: CASSPQTQRRSGYTF. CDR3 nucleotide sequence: TGTGCCAGTAGTCCACAGACACAACGAAGGTCTGGCTACACCTTC.

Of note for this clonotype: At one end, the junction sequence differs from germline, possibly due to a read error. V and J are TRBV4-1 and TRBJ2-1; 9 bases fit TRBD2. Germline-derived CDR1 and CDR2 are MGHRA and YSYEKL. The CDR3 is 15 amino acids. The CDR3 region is CASSLVGGRVHEQFF. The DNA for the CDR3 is TGCGCCAGTAGCCTGGTGGGCGGGAGGGTCCATGAGCAGTTCTTC.

The CDR3 region is CASSPSRGPLSGEAFF. CDR3 bases: TGTGCCAGCAGCCCCTCCAGGGGGCCTTTGAGTGGTGAAGCTTTCTTT. The chain employs TRBV11-2 and TRBJ1-1; 8 positions agree with TRBD1. This CDR3 has 16 amino acids. V was pared by 5 bases and J by 7 bases, with 15 bases of the junction left unmatched. Germline V CDR1 and CDR2: SGHAT, FQNNGV.

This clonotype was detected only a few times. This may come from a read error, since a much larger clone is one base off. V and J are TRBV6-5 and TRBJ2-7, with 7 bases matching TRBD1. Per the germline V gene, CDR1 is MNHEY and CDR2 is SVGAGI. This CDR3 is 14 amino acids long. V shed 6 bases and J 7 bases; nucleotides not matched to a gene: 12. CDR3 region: CASRTGQTMGEQYF. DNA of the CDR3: TGTGCCAGCAGAACGGGACAGACAATGGGTGAGCAGTACTTC.

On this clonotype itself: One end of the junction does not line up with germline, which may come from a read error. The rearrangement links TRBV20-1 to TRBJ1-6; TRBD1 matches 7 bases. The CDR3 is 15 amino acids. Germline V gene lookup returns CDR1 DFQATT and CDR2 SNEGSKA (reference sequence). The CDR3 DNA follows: TGCAGTGCTAATGACAGGGTGCAGTATAAATCACCCCTCCAATTT. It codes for CSANDRVQYKSPLQF.

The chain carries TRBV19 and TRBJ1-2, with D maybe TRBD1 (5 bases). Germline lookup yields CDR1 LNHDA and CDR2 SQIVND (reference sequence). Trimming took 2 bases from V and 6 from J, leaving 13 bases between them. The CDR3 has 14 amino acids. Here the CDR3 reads CASSIPPGGNGYTF. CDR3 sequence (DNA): TGTGCCAGTAGTATACCCCCCGGGGGTAATGGCTACACCTTC.

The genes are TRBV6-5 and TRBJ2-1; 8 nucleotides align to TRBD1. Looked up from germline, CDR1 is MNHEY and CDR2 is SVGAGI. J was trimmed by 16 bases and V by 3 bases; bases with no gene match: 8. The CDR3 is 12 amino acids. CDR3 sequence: CASSYGQGITFF. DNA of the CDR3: TGTGCCAGCAGTTATGGACAGGGCATAACATTCTTC.

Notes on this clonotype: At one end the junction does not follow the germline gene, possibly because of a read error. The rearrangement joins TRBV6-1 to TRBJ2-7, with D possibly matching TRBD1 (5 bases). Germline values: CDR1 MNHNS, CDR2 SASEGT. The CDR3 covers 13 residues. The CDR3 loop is CASCEGETCEQYF. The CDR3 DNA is TGTGCCAGCTGTGAAGGGGAAACCTGCGAGCAATACTTC.

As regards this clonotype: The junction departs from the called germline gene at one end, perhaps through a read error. CDR3 DNA sequence: TGCGCCAGTAGCCCCAGACTGGGTGGGGGCGGCACCGAGGAGCTGTTTTTT. Amino acids: CASSPRLGGGGTEELFF. The V call is TRBV4-3, the J call TRBJ2-2; a weak D match, TRBD1 (6 bases). CDR3 length equals 17 residues. Looked up from germline, CDR1 is LGHNA and CDR2 is YSLEER.

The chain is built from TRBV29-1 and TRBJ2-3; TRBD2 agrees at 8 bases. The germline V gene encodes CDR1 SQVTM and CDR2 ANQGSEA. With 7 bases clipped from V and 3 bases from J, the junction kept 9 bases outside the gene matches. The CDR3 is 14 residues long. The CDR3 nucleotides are TGCAGCGATGCCAAGCGGGAGTATACAGATACGCAGTATTTT. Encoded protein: CSDAKREYTDTQYF.

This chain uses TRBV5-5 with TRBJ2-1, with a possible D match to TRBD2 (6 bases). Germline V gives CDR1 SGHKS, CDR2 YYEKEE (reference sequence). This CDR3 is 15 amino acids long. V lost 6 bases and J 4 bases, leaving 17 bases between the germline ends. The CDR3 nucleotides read TGTGCCAGCACCTTCTCTAGCGCTTCGTACAATGAGCAGTTCTTC. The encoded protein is CASTFSSASYNEQFF.

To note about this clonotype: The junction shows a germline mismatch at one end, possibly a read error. CDR3 region: CASSLASRGQETQNF. The CDR3 coding sequence is TGTGCCAGCAGCTTGGCGTCTAGAGGACAAGAGACCCAGAACTTC. V gene TRBV5-4 combines with J gene TRBJ2-5; TRBD1 is a possible D gene (5 bases). The CDR3 has 15 amino acids. Germline loops: CDR1 SGHNT, CDR2 YYREEE (reference sequence).

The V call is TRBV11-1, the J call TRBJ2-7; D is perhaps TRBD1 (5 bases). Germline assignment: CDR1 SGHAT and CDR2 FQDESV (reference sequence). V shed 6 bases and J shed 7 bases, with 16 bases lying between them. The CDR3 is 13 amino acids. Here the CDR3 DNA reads TGTGCCAGCAGTACGGATAGGGGTAGAGAGCAGTACTTC. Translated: CASSTDRGREQYF.

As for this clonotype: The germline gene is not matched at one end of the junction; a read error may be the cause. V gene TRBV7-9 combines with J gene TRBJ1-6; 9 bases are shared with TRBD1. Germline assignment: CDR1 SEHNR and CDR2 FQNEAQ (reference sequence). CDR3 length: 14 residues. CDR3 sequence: CASRGTGRGSLLNF. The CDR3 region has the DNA TGTGCCAGCAGGGGGACAGGGAGGGGTTCACTCCTCAACTTT.

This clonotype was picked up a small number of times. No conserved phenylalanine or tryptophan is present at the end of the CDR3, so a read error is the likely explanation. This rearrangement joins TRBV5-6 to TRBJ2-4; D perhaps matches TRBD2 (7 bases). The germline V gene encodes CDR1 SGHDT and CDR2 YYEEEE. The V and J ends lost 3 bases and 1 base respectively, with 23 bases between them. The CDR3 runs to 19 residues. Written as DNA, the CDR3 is TGTGCCAGCAGCTCGATTCGGGGGGCGGTCCCCCTGGCCAAAAACATTCAGTACATC. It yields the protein CASSSIRGAVPLAKNIQYI.

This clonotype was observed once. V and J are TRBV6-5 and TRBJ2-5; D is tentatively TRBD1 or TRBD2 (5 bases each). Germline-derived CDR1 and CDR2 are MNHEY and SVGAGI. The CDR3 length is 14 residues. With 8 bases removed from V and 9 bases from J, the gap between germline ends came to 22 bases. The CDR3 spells CASGDTGTVVAQYF. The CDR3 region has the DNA TGTGCCAGCGGTGATACCGGGACCGTGGTGGCCCAGTACTTC.

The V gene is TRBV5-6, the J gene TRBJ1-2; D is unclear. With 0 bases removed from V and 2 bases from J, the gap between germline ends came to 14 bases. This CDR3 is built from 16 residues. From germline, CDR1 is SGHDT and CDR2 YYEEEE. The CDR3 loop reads CASSLVYGFRNYGYTF. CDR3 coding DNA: TGTGCCAGCAGCTTGGTATATGGCTTCAGGAACTATGGCTACACCTTC. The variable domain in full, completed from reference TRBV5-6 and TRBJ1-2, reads DAGVTQSPTHLIKTRGQQVTLRCSPKSGHDTVSWYQQALGQGPQFIFQYYEEEERQRGNFPDRFSGHQFPNYSSELNVNALLLGDSALYLCASSLVYGFRNYGYTFGSGTRLTVV.

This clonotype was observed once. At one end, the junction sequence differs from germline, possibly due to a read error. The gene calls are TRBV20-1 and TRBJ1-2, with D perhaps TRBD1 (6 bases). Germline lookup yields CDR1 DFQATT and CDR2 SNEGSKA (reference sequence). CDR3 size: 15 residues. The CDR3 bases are TGTAGTGTTAGTTCACAGGGAGCATTCGGGTATGGCTACACCTTC. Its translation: CSVSSQGAFGYGYTF.

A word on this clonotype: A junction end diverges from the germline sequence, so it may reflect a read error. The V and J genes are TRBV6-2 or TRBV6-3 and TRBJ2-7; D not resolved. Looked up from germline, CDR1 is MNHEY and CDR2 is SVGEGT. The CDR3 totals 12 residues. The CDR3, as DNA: TGTGTCAGCACTTGGAAAGTTTACGAGCAGTACTTC. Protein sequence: CVSTWKVYEQYF.

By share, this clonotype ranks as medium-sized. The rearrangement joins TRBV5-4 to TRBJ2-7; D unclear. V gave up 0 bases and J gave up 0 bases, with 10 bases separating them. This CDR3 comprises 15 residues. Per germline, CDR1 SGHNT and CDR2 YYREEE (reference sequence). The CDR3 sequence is CASSLAGTVSYEQYF. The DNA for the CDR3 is TGTGCCAGCAGCTTGGCCGGTACGGTCTCCTACGAGCAGTACTTC.

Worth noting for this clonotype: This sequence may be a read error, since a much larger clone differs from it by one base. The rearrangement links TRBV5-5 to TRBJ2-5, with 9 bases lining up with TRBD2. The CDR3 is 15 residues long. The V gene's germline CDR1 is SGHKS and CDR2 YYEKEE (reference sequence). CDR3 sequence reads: CASSGLAMYQENQYF. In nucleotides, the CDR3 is TGTGCCAGCAGCGGACTAGCGATGTACCAAGAGAACCAGTACTTC.

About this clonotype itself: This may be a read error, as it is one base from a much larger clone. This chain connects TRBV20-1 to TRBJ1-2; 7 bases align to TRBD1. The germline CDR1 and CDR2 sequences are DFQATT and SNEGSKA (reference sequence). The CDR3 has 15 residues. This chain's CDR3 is CSDRQGRSISYGYTF. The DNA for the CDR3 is TGCAGTGATAGACAGGGAAGGAGTATCTCCTATGGCTACACCTTC.

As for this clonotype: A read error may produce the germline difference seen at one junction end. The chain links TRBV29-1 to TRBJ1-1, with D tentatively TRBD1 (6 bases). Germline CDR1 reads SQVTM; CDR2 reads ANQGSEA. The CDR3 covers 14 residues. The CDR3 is CSVVPTGGDTETFF. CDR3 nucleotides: TGCAGCGTTGTCCCTACAGGAGGGGACACTGAAACTTTCTTT.

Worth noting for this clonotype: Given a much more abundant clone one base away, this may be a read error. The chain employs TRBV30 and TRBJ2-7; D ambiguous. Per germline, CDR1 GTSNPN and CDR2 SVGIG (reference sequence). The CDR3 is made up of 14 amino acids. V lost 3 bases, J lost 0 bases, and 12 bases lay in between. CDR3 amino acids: CAWRPDAASYEQYF. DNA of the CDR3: TGTGCCTGGAGACCCGACGCGGCCTCCTACGAGCAGTACTTC.

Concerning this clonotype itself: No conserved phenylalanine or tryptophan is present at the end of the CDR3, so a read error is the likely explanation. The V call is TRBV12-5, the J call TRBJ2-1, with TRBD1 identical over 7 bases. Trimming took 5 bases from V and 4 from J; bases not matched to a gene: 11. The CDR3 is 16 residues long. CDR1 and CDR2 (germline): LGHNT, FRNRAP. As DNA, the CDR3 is TGTGCTAGTGGTGGTGTTGGACAGGATTTTTACAATGAGCAGTTCATC. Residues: CASGGVGQDFYNEQFI.